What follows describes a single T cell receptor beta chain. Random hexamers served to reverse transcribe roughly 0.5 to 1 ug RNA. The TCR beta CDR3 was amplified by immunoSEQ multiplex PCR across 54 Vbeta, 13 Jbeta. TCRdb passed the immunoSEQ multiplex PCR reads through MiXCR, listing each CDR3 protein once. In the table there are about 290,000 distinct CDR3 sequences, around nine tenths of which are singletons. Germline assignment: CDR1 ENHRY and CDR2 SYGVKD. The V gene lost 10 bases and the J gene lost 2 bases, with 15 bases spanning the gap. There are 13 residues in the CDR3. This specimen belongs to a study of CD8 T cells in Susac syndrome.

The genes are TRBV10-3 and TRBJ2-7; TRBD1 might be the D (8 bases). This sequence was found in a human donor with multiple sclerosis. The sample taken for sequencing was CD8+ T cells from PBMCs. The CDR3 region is CATQGGAAYEQYF. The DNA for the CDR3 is TGTGCCACACAGGGGGGGGCCGCCTACGAGCAGTACTTC.